Listed here are 8 T cell receptor beta chains from one sample, sequenced in a study of OX40 agonist ivuxolimab in advanced cancers. Some clones are missing from TCRdb's copy, which holds only in-frame ones; the method was immunoSEQ multiplex PCR. In the table there are some 65,000 clones, less than 85% of which are singletons. Sample: CD4+ or CD8+ T cells sorted from blood, taken in a trial of the OX40 agonist ivuxolimab. These receptors all come from an adult with an advanced solid tumor such as melanoma, head and neck, liver or kidney cancer.

V is TRBV7-6 and J is TRBJ2-5; TRBD1 agrees at 7 bases. Near its end, the DNA agrees better with TRBJ2-7, so the J call may be wrong. Germline lookup yields CDR1 SGHVS and CDR2 FNYEAQ. The CDR3 is 12 residues long. The CDR3 sequence is CASSLTGDEQYF. The CDR3 nucleotides read TGTGCCAGCAGCTTAACAGGGGACGAGCAGTACTTC.

V gene TRBV25-1 combines with J gene TRBJ1-2; D is unclear. The CDR3 length is 13 residues. Trimming took off 3 bases at V and 2 bases at J, with 7 bases between the two ends. CDR1 and CDR2 from the germline V gene are MGHDK and SYGVNS. The CDR3 protein is CASSDPANYGYTF. CDR3 coding DNA: TGTGCCAGCAGTGACCCAGCGAACTATGGCTACACCTTC.

The chain recombines TRBV19 with TRBJ2-7, with 8 bases identical to TRBD1. The germline V gene encodes CDR1 LNHDA and CDR2 SQIVND (reference sequence). This CDR3 has 14 amino acids. V dropped 3 bases and J dropped 4; count of bases not matched to a gene: 5. The CDR3 region is CASSIRDRTYEQYF. DNA for the CDR3: TGTGCCAGTAGTATCCGGGACAGGACTTACGAGCAGTACTTC. Based on the CDR3 plus reference TRBV19 and TRBJ2-7, the full variable domain is DGGITQSPKYLFRKEGQNVTLSCEQNLNHDAMYWYRQDPGQGLRLIYYSQIVNDFQKGDIAEGYSVSREKKESFPLTVTSAQKNPTAFYLCASSIRDRTYEQYFGPGTRLTVT.

The chain uses TRBV6-5 and TRBJ2-7; possible D gene TRBD1, 6 bases. V dropped 2 bases and J dropped 2 bases, with 10 bases sitting between them. The CDR3 has 14 amino acids. Per germline, CDR1 MNHEY and CDR2 SVGAGI. CDR3 amino acids: CASSYAGVPYEQYF. CDR3 coding DNA: TGTGCCAGCAGTTACGCAGGGGTCCCCTACGAGCAGTACTTC.

The V gene is TRBV29-1, the J gene TRBJ2-6; 7 bases match TRBD2. V shed 4 bases and J 0 bases; nucleotides not matched to a gene: 6. CDR3 length equals 16 residues. Looked up from germline, CDR1 is SQVTM and CDR2 is ANQGSEA. This CDR3 is CSVVGRSRSGANVLTF. The CDR3 region has the DNA TGCAGCGTTGTCGGGAGGAGCCGCTCTGGGGCCAACGTCCTGACTTTC.

This chain connects TRBV6-6 to TRBJ1-2; D unclear. Trimming took off 6 bases at V and 4 bases at J, with 18 bases between the two ends. CDR3 length: 15 residues. Germline loops: CDR1 MNHNY, CDR2 SVGAGI (reference sequence). The CDR3 protein is CASRSGPASGYGYTF. The CDR3 DNA sequence: TGTGCCAGCAGATCCGGGCCAGCATCGGGCTATGGCTACACCTTC.

CDR3 coding DNA: TGTGCCTGCAACACCAACAGGGACACTGAAGCTTTCTTT. Encoded protein: CACNTNRDTEAFF. The chain couples TRBV30 to TRBJ1-1, with D perhaps TRBD1 (6 bases). The length of the CDR3 is 13 residues. The germline gives CDR1 GTSNPN, CDR2 SVGIG (reference sequence). The V and J ends lost 6 bases and 3 bases respectively, with 14 bases between them.

The V call is TRBV29-1, the J call TRBJ1-2; the D gene is possibly TRBD1 (6 bases). Germline V gene lookup returns CDR1 SQVTM and CDR2 ANQGSEA. The ends were cut back, 5 bases at V and 5 bases at J, with 15 bases in the middle. CDR3 length: 13 amino acids. Here the CDR3 reads CSVTQGPAYGYTF. In DNA, the CDR3 is TGCAGCGTTACACAGGGCCCCGCTTATGGCTACACCTTC.